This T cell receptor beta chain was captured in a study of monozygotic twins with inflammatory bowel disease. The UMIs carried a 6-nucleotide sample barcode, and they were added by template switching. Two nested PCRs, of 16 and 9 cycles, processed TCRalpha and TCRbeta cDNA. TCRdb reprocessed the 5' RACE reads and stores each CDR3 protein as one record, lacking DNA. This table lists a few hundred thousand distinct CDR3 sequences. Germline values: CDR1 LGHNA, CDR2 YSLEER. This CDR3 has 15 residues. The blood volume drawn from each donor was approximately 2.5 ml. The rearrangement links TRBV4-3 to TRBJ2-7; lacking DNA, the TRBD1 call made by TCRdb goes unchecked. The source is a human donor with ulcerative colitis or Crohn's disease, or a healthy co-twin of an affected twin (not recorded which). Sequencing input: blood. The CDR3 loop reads CASSQEGQGGREQYF.